These 12 T cell receptor beta chains share one sample of origin, sequenced in a study of blood T cells in healthy people across ages. A second roughly 6 to 12 cycle PCR used barcoded and J-beta primers. TCRdb processed the 5' RACE reads anew with MiXCR; each CDR3 protein has one entry. Here the sample spans 650,000 to 1,000,000 distinct CDR3 sequences, around 34% being singletons. Sequencing input: blood. Receptors originate from a young man in good health.

This clonotype was counted a few times. This chain links TRBV5-1 with TRBJ2-5; 9 bases align to TRBD1. The CDR3 length is 15 residues. Germline V gene data show CDR1 as SGHRS and CDR2 as YFSETQ. After removal of 0 bases from V and 5 bases from J, the junction contained 5 bases not matched to a gene. CDR3 amino acids: CASSLGQGDGETQYF. Written as DNA, the CDR3 is TGCGCCAGCAGCTTGGGACAGGGGGATGGTGAGACCCAGTACTTC.

This clonotype was counted only a few times. CDR3 DNA sequence: TGTGCCAGCAGTCCCCCCTGGGGGAGGGGTCGGAGAGATGAGCAGTACTTC. It translates to CASSPPWGRGRRDEQYF. V is TRBV25-1 and J is TRBJ2-7; 7 bases line up with TRBD2. In germline, CDR1 is MGHDK, CDR2 SYGVNS. V gave up 5 bases and J gave up 7 bases; unmatched junction bases: 20. This CDR3 has 17 residues.

This clonotype turned up a few times. The V call is TRBV5-6, the J call TRBJ2-1, with D possibly matching TRBD2 (7 bases). The V gene lost 4 bases and the J gene lost 0 bases, with 20 bases spanning the gap. The germline gives CDR1 SGHDT, CDR2 YYEEEE. CDR3 length: 18 amino acids. The CDR3 is CASSLYLGGASSYNEQFF. The CDR3 DNA is TGTGCCAGCAGCCTGTATCTTGGGGGGGCTAGCTCCTACAATGAGCAGTTCTTC. Filled out from reference TRBV5-6 and TRBJ2-1, the complete variable domain reads DAGVTQSPTHLIKTRGQQVTLRCSPKSGHDTVSWYQQALGQGPQFIFQYYEEEERQRGNFPDRFSGHQFPNYSSELNVNALLLGDSALYLCASSLYLGGASSYNEQFFGPGTRLTVL.

The table lists this clonotype with many counts. CDR3 nucleotides: TGCGCCAGCAGCCAATCCCAGGTGGGCACCTATGGCTACACCTTC. Translation: CASSQSQVGTYGYTF. This rearrangement joins TRBV4-1 to TRBJ1-2; D gene unclear. The CDR3 covers 15 residues. V dropped 2 bases and J dropped 4 bases, with 14 bases sitting between them. Germline assignment: CDR1 MGHRA and CDR2 YSYEKL.

Only a few counts were recorded for this clonotype. The chain's CDR3 is CASSQGFEDTQYF. For the CDR3, the DNA is TGTGCCAGCAGCCAGGGGTTTGAGGATACGCAGTATTTT. The V call is TRBV14, the J call TRBJ2-3; D not certain. The CDR3 runs to 13 residues. V lost 3 bases, J lost 6 bases, and 10 bases lay in between. The germline gives CDR1 SGHDN, CDR2 FVKESK.

In this sample, this clonotype turned up many times. The J gene is TRBJ2-1, the V gene TRBV12-3 or TRBV12-4; D ambiguous. CDR3 size: 13 residues. With 4 bases removed from V and 15 bases from J, the gap between germline ends came to 19 bases. The CDR3: CASSWAAPYGLFF. DNA of the CDR3: TGTGCCAGCAGTTGGGCAGCCCCCTATGGTCTGTTCTTC.

This sequence joins TRBV29-1 and TRBJ2-3; 13 positions match TRBD2. The germline V gene has CDR1 SQVTM and CDR2 ANQGSEA. With 7 bases clipped from V and 6 bases from J, the junction kept 13 bases outside the gene matches. The CDR3 covers 16 residues. The CDR3 DNA sequence: TGCAGCGGCTCGACCGGGACTAGCGGGAAGGGGGATACGCAGTATTTT. This encodes CSGSTGTSGKGDTQYF.

This chain's CDR3 is CATPSGIHNEQFF. The CDR3 DNA reads TGTGCCACCCCTAGTGGGATTCACAATGAGCAGTTCTTC. The V gene is TRBV24-1, the J gene TRBJ2-1, with unresolved D. Germline CDR1 and CDR2: KGHDR and SFDVKD. CDR3 length equals 13 residues. Trimming removed 9 bases at V and 5 bases at J, with 13 bases between.

This clonotype has a count of ten or more. The V and J genes are TRBV20-1 and TRBJ2-1, with a weak D call TRBD1 (5 bases). V lost 4 bases and J lost 7, with 20 bases in between. There are 15 residues in the CDR3. Germline loops: CDR1 DFQATT, CDR2 SNEGSKA (reference sequence). For the CDR3, the DNA is TGCAGTGCTAACCCGTCCGGTGGGGCAGGGAATGAGCAGTTCTTC. Translated, it gives CSANPSGGAGNEQFF.

The V and J genes are TRBV5-1 and TRBJ2-1; possibly TRBD1 for D (5 bases). The J call is doubtful: the DNA matches TRBJ2-7 better. The CDR3 covers 15 residues. Germline CDR1 reads SGHRS; CDR2 reads YFSETQ. CDR3 bases: TGCGCCAGCACCCTTGGGGCCTACAGCTACAATGAGCAGTACTTC. Amino acids: CASTLGAYSYNEQYF.

The gene calls are TRBV27 and TRBJ2-1; the D gene is possibly TRBD2 (5 bases). Judging by the DNA end, TRBJ2-7 fits better; the J call may be wrong. Per the germline V gene, CDR1 is MNHEY and CDR2 is SMNVEV (reference sequence). The CDR3 sequence is 16 residues long. The CDR3 bases are TGTGCCAGCAGTTTATACGTAGGGAGCTCCTACAATGAGCAGTACTTC. The encoded protein is CASSLYVGSSYNEQYF.

Comments on this clonotype: A much larger clone lies one base from this, so it may be a read error. The CDR3 region has the DNA TGTGCCAGCTCCGAGAAGGGGGCCTTTGAGCAGTTCTTC. It encodes CASSEKGAFEQFF. The chain carries TRBV7-2 and TRBJ2-1; 7 positions agree with TRBD1. V was pared by 8 bases and J by 9 bases, with 10 bases of the junction left unmatched. CDR3 length: 13 amino acids. Germline V CDR1 and CDR2: SGHTA, FQGNSA. The full variable domain, completed using reference TRBV7-2 and TRBJ2-1, is GAGVSQSPSNKVTEKGKDVELRCDPISGHTALYWYRQSLGQGLEFLIYFQGNSAPDKSGLPSDRFSAERTGGSVSTLTIQRTQQEDSAVYLCASSEKGAFEQFFGPGTRLTVL.